A selection of T cell receptor beta chains follows, all from one sample in a study of CDR3 diversity in severe acne. TCRdb reprocessed the PCR reads with MiXCR, giving one entry per CDR3 protein. The sample records about 97,000 distinct CDR3 sequences, 45% to 60% being singletons. The sequenced sample consisted of blood. The receptors originated from a male donor with acne. Each CDR3 is given without its conserved first and last residue. Each record gives: V gene, J gene, CDR3 protein.

V: TRBV7-2
J: TRBJ2-7
CDR3: ASSLVGSVSYEQY

V: TRBV7-9
J: TRBJ1-4
CDR3: ASSGRDMLNEKLF

V: TRBV19
J: TRBJ1-6
CDR3: ASSIGEVDNSPLH

V: TRBV20-1
J: TRBJ2-3
CDR3: SARNWGSLTDTQY

V: TRBV20-1
J: TRBJ2-1
CDR3: SAQLLFGTSWKDNEQF

V: TRBV4-1
J: TRBJ2-7
CDR3: ASSQERAGYEQY

V: TRBV19
J: TRBJ2-2
CDR3: ASSIASGSNTGELF

V: TRBV20-1
J: TRBJ1-1
CDR3: SASGPGGRTEAF

V: TRBV3-1
J: TRBJ2-5
CDR3: ASSQGPGWETQY

V: TRBV5-5
J: TRBJ1-2
CDR3: ASSRRDVGLGYT

V: TRBV4-1
J: TRBJ1-1
CDR3: ASSQGSQGRAEAF

V: TRBV5-1
J: TRBJ1-3
CDR3: ASSPGGSSGNTIY

V: TRBV6-2/TRBV6-3
J: TRBJ1-2
CDR3: ASETRDRYGYT

V: TRBV25-1
J: TRBJ2-7
CDR3: ASSESIGTGVVEQY

V: TRBV15
J: TRBJ2-5
CDR3: ATSSRGETQY